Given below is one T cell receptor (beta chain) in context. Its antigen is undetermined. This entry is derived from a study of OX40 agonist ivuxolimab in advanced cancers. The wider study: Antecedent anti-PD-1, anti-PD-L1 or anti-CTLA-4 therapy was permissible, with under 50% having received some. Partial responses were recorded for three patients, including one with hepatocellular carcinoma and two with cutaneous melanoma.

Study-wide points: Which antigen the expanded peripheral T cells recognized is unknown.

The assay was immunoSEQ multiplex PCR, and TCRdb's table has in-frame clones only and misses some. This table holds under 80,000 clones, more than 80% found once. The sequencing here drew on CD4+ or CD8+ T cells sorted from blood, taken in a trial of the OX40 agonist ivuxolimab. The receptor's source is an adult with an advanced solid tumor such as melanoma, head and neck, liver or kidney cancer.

The CDR3 sequence is CASSYSRPGGYGYTF. The CDR3 DNA follows: TGTGCCAGCAGTTACTCCAGACCAGGGGGCTATGGCTACACCTTC. This rearrangement joins TRBV6-6 to TRBJ1-2; 7 bases map to TRBD1. The V gene's germline CDR1 is MNHNY and CDR2 SVGAGI (reference sequence). The CDR3 has 15 residues. With V trimmed by 0 bases and J by 4 bases, 5 bases remained unmatched.